Listed below are T cell receptor beta chains from one sample, sequenced in a study of cytomegalovirus exposure and HLA in healthy donors. This table comes from immunoSEQ multiplex PCR, and its TCRdb copy is limited to in-frame clones, with some not included. The sample shows approximately 120,000 clones, around 78% of them seen only once. Material: PBMCs. The receptors derive from a young man in good health and CMV-seropositive. Both conserved end residues are part of each CDR3. D genes are given only for firm matches. Clone size appears in some rows only: once, few, many, or a class for an expanded clone.

NA	TRBV6-6	TRBD1	TRBJ1-2	CASTQTGGGYTF	TGTGCCAGCACCCAAACAGGGGGAGGCTACACCTTC
once	TRBV6-5	NA	TRBJ2-1	CASSYEGGAVYNEQFF	TGTGCCAGCAGTTATGAAGGGGGGGCGGTCTACAATGAGCAGTTCTTC
NA	TRBV2	NA	TRBJ1-1	CASSRAVGVNTEAFF	TGTGCCAGCAGCCGCGCGGTAGGGGTTAACACTGAAGCTTTCTTT
NA	TRBV7-3	TRBD1	TRBJ1-1	CASSLTGQLNTEAFF	TGTGCCAGCAGCTTAACGGGACAGCTAAACACTGAAGCTTTCTTT
NA	TRBV2	NA	TRBJ2-2	CASSWGFNTGELFF	TGTGCCAGCAGTTGGGGCTTTAACACCGGGGAGCTGTTTTTT
NA	TRBV9	TRBD2	TRBJ2-1	CASSVGASGGLNNEQFF	TGTGCCAGCAGCGTAGGGGCTAGCGGGGGGCTCAACAATGAGCAGTTCTTC
NA	TRBV21-1	NA	TRBJ2-1	CASSKYRLVGINEQFF	TGTGCCAGCAGCAAATATCGACTAGTCGGGATCAATGAGCAGTTCTTC
NA	TRBV27	TRBD1	TRBJ1-2	CASTNRGSGYTF	TGTGCCAGCACAAACAGGGGCAGCGGCTACACCTTC
NA	TRBV4-1	TRBD2	TRBJ2-7	CASSQDLAGGNEQYF	TGCGCCAGCAGCCAAGATCTAGCGGGGGGGAATGAGCAGTACTTC
NA	TRBV5-4	TRBD1	TRBJ2-5	CASSPGQGRGETQYF	TGTGCCAGCAGCCCTGGACAGGGGCGGGGAGAGACCCAGTACTTC
NA	TRBV18	NA	TRBJ1-3	CASSPPTGGGSSGNTIYF	TGTGCCAGCTCACCACCGACAGGAGGCGGAAGTTCGGGAAACACCATATATTTT
NA	TRBV21-1	NA	TRBJ1-1	CARVSTEAFF	TGTGCCCGGGTAAGCACTGAAGCTTTCTTT
NA	TRBV7-9	NA	TRBJ2-7	CASSYRTYEQYF	TGTGCCAGCAGCTACAGAACCTACGAGCAGTACTTC
NA	TRBV28	NA	TRBJ2-3	CASSLSLKAGGRFTDTQYF	TGTGCCAGCAGTTTATCCCTAAAGGCAGGGGGGAGGTTCACAGATACGCAGTATTTT
NA	TRBV27	TRBD1	TRBJ1-2	CASRPSGGPANYGYTF	TGTGCCAGCAGGCCCTCAGGGGGGCCCGCTAACTATGGCTACACCTTC
NA	TRBV19	NA	TRBJ1-1	CASSSGMNTEAFF	TGTGCCAGTAGTTCAGGGATGAACACTGAAGCTTTCTTT
NA	TRBV6-5	TRBD1	TRBJ1-5	CASRTGVDQPQHF	TGTGCCAGCAGGACAGGGGTGGATCAGCCCCAGCATTTT
NA	TRBV6-5	TRBD2	TRBJ2-5	CASSYQGLAGGETQYF	TGTGCCAGCAGTTACCAAGGACTAGCGGGGGGAGAGACCCAGTACTTC
NA	TRBV2	NA	TRBJ2-7	CATSLGQLYEQYF	TGTGCCACCTCACTGGGACAACTCTACGAGCAGTACTTC
NA	TRBV7-3	TRBD1	TRBJ2-7	CASSYPGRGQGVNEQYF	TGTGCCAGCAGCTACCCCGGTCGTGGACAGGGGGTCAACGAGCAGTACTTC
NA	TRBV28	TRBD1	TRBJ1-5	CASSLWQGASGFQPQHF	TGTGCCAGCAGTTTGTGGCAGGGGGCTTCTGGGTTTCAGCCCCAGCATTTT
NA	TRBV6-4	TRBD1	TRBJ1-2	CASSESEGASGYTF	TGTGCCAGCAGTGAAAGTGAGGGGGCTAGTGGCTACACCTTC
NA	TRBV7-6	TRBD2	TRBJ2-1	CASSLTGGYNEQFF	TGTGCCAGCAGCTTGACGGGGGGATACAATGAGCAGTTCTTC
NA	TRBV29-1	TRBD1	TRBJ2-7	CSVLDRVNNEQYF	TGCAGCGTTTTGGACAGGGTGAACAACGAGCAGTACTTC
NA	TRBV7-8	NA	TRBJ2-1	CASSSKLDILQGSEQFF	TGTGCCAGCAGCTCAAAGCTTGATATTCTTCAGGGGAGTGAGCAGTTCTTC
once	TRBV9	NA	TRBJ2-7	CASSVGVGVGYEQYF	TGTGCCAGCAGCGTAGGGGTAGGGGTCGGATACGAGCAGTACTTC
NA	TRBV19	NA	TRBJ2-2	CASSIASPGELFF	TGTGCCAGTAGTATAGCTAGCCCCGGGGAGCTGTTTTTT
many	TRBV5-5	TRBD1	TRBJ1-4	CASSPPRGRWEKLFF	TGTGCCAGCAGCCCCCCCAGGGGGCGATGGGAAAAACTGTTTTTT
once	TRBV6-4	TRBD2	TRBJ2-1	CAGSPGLAGGQEQFF	TGTGCCGGCAGCCCCGGACTAGCGGGGGGCCAGGAGCAGTTCTTC
NA	TRBV29-1	NA	TRBJ1-2	CSVNGMGAKDGYTF	TGCAGCGTGAACGGGATGGGGGCGAAGGATGGCTACACCTTC
NA	TRBV15	NA	TRBJ2-7	CATSSPDNLDEQYF	TGTGCCACCAGCAGTCCGGACAATTTAGACGAGCAGTACTTC
NA	TRBV5-4	NA	TRBJ2-2	CASSYQGLTGELFF	TGTGCCAGCAGCTACCAGGGATTAACCGGGGAGCTGTTTTTT
NA	TRBV5-1	TRBD1	TRBJ2-1	CASSFPGTGSDEQFF	TGCGCCAGTTCCTTTCCCGGGACAGGGAGCGATGAGCAGTTCTTC
NA	TRBV9	TRBD2	TRBJ2-1	CASSPSGGAYNEQFF	TGTGCCAGCAGTCCTAGCGGGGGAGCCTACAATGAGCAGTTCTTC
NA	TRBV5-4	TRBD1	TRBJ1-6	CASSLMGTGASPLHF	TGTGCCAGCAGCTTGATGGGGACAGGGGCCTCACCCCTCCACTTT
NA	TRBV9	TRBD2	TRBJ2-7	CASSGQAGDYEQYF	TGTGCCAGCAGCGGACAAGCGGGGGACTACGAGCAGTACTTC
NA	TRBV2	NA	TRBJ2-7	CASSEGPGASYEQYF	TGTGCCAGCAGTGAAGGGCCAGGGGCCTCCTACGAGCAGTACTTC
NA	TRBV10-2	NA	TRBJ2-7	CASSDLGARYEQYF	TGCGCCAGCAGCGACCTGGGGGCGAGATACGAGCAGTACTTC
NA	TRBV7-7	NA	TRBJ2-3	CASSLIRGSDTQYF	TGTGCCAGCAGCTTAATTAGGGGGTCTGATACGCAGTATTTT
NA	TRBV27	NA	TRBJ1-2	CASSLAPATGVYTF	TGTGCCAGCAGTTTAGCCCCCGCGACAGGAGTCTACACCTTC
NA	TRBV4-2	TRBD2	TRBJ2-5	CASSPAKERGIETQYF	TGTGCCAGCAGCCCGGCGAAGGAGCGGGGTATAGAGACCCAGTACTTC
NA	TRBV14	TRBD1	TRBJ1-6	CASERTGENSPLHF	TGTGCCAGCGAGAGGACAGGGGAAAATTCCCCCCTCCACTTT
NA	TRBV7-9	NA	TRBJ1-2	CASSGATGVDGYTF	TGTGCCAGCAGCGGAGCGACTGGAGTGGATGGCTACACCTTC
NA	TRBV7-7	NA	TRBJ2-7	CASSLAPGERYEQYF	TGTGCCAGCAGCTTAGCTCCGGGGGAGCGCTACGAGCAGTACTTC
NA	TRBV12-5	TRBD2	TRBJ2-5	CASGFRLAGGETQYF	TGTGCTAGTGGTTTTCGACTAGCGGGAGGAGAGACCCAGTACTTC
NA	TRBV27	NA	TRBJ1-1	CASSPLRGPEAFF	TGTGCCAGCAGTCCACTTCGGGGTCCTGAAGCTTTCTTT